A selection of T cell receptor beta chains follows, all from one sample in a study of blood T cell repertoires in COVID-19. Repertoires were generated with immunoSEQ multiplex PCR, while TCRdb's copy carries only in-frame clones and drops some. The sample consists of about 120,000 clones, 75% to 90% of them appearing once. The sequencing sample was made of peripheral blood. The source of these receptors is a man aged 70-80 years with active or convalescent COVID-19. The CDR3 runs from the conserved cysteine through the conserved F or W. The D gene is left open where the match is weak. Clone size is given for some rows only: seen once, a few or many times, or a class if the clone is expanded.

TGTGCCAGCAGTTTTGATTGGGACAGGGCCTACGAGCAGTACTTC,CASSFDWDRAYEQYF,TRBD1,TRBV28,.,TRBJ2-7
TGTGCCAGCACCGGGACGGGACTTGGCGAGCAGTTCTTC,CASTGTGLGEQFF,.,TRBV2,few,TRBJ2-1
TGTGCCAGCAGAACCCGGGGTGGCTACACCTTC,CASRTRGGYTF,.,TRBV12-3/TRBV12-4,.,TRBJ1-2
TGTGCCAGCTCACAGACAGTAGATAATTCACCCCTCCACTTT,CASSQTVDNSPLHF,.,TRBV18,.,TRBJ1-6
TGTGCCAGCAGCCCCTGGGGGGACGAGCAGTACTTC,CASSPWGDEQYF,.,TRBV6-5,.,TRBJ2-7
TGTGCCAGCAGTCAACAGGGGAGGAGTAATGAAAAACTGTTTTTT,CASSQQGRSNEKLFF,TRBD1,TRBV27,.,TRBJ1-4
TGTGCCAGCAGCCAAGAAGGCTACAGGGTTAACACCGGGGAGCTGTTTTTT,CASSQEGYRVNTGELFF,.,TRBV14,.,TRBJ2-2
TGTGCCAGTAGGGACAGGGCTCCTCTTTTTCAGCCCCAGCATTTT,CASRDRAPLFQPQHF,TRBD1,TRBV19,.,TRBJ1-5
TGTGCCAGCAGCGGCAGCGGTGAAGCTTTCTTT,CASSGSGEAFF,.,TRBV28,.,TRBJ1-1
TGCGCCAGCAGCCTCCTTGGGGGGGAGAGCACAGATACGCAGTATTTT,CASSLLGGESTDTQYF,TRBD2,TRBV5-1,few,TRBJ2-3
TGTGCCAGCTGTTTTCCGGGACAGGGGACCAATCAGCCCCAGCATTTT,CASCFPGQGTNQPQHF,TRBD1,TRBV28,.,TRBJ1-5
TGTGCCACCAGTGATGTGGTGGGAGATAGGCAGTACTTC,CATSDVVGDRQYF,.,TRBV24-1,.,TRBJ2-7
TGCGCCAGCAGCTTGGAGCCCATTAATCAGCAGTACTTC,CASSLEPINQQYF,.,TRBV5-1,.,TRBJ2-7
TGTGCCAGCAGTCTCCCGACAAGATCCTACGAGCAGTACTTC,CASSLPTRSYEQYF,.,TRBV28,.,TRBJ2-7
TGTGCCAGCAGAGCCTCGGGGGATCTTGGCTACACCTTC,CASRASGDLGYTF,.,TRBV6-4,.,TRBJ1-2
TGCGCCAGCAGGGGAGGGTCTCTCCTCAATGAGCAGTTCTTC,CASRGGSLLNEQFF,TRBD2,TRBV5-1,.,TRBJ2-1
TGTGCCAGCTCAACCGACAGGGGGCCTCAGCCCCAGCATTTT,CASSTDRGPQPQHF,TRBD1,TRBV18,.,TRBJ1-5
TGTGCCAGTAGTAACAGGGTAGGGAGTGAAGCTTTCTTT,CASSNRVGSEAFF,.,TRBV19,.,TRBJ1-1
TGTGCCAGCAGCCCGAGCTCGGCGGGTAGCCTCCAAGAGACCCAGTACTTC,CASSPSSAGSLQETQYF,.,TRBV5-6,.,TRBJ2-5
TGTGCCAGCAGACCACCGACAGGGTCGGTTTCGGCTAATGAAAAACTGTTTTTT,CASRPPTGSVSANEKLFF,TRBD1,TRBV28,few,TRBJ1-4
TGTGCCAGCAGTGACGCGCCGTCCTATGGCTACACCTTC,CASSDAPSYGYTF,.,TRBV2,.,TRBJ1-2
TGTGCCAGCAGTAGAGGAACTAGCGGAACAGATACGCAGTATTTT,CASSRGTSGTDTQYF,TRBD2,TRBV2,.,TRBJ2-3
TGTGCCAGCAGTTACCGACTAGCTGACGAGCAGTACTTC,CASSYRLADEQYF,TRBD2,TRBV6-5,.,TRBJ2-7
TGTGCCAGCAGGGGACAGGGGGGCGTCGTGAACACTGAAGCTTTCTTT,CASRGQGGVVNTEAFF,TRBD1,TRBV27,.,TRBJ1-1
TGTGCCAGCAGCCCACAGTACTCTGGAAACACCATATATTTT,CASSPQYSGNTIYF,.,TRBV2,.,TRBJ1-3
TGTGCCAGCAGCCTCCCGCAGGGGACTGGAAACACCATATATTTT,CASSLPQGTGNTIYF,.,TRBV28,.,TRBJ1-3
TGTGCCAGCCGAACTCAGGGGGGAGTGGGTCAGCCCCAGCATTTT,CASRTQGGVGQPQHF,TRBD1,TRBV28,.,TRBJ1-5
TGTGCCAGCAGTTACTCGCGGAGGATGAACACTGAAGCTTTCTTT,CASSYSRRMNTEAFF,.,TRBV6-5,.,TRBJ1-1
TGTGCCAGCAGTGAAGGGGGCATGAGAACGGGCAATGAGCAGTTCTTC,CASSEGGMRTGNEQFF,.,TRBV6-1,.,TRBJ2-1
TGCGCCAGCAGCCTGGGACAGAACACCGGGGAGCTGTTTTTT,CASSLGQNTGELFF,.,TRBV4-1,.,TRBJ2-2
TGTGCCAGCAGCCCATCGGACTACCATGAGCAGTTCTTC,CASSPSDYHEQFF,.,TRBV11-2,.,TRBJ2-1
TGTGCCAGCAGTGTAGGGCTAGCGGACACAGATACGCAGTATTTT,CASSVGLADTDTQYF,TRBD2,TRBV25-1,.,TRBJ2-3